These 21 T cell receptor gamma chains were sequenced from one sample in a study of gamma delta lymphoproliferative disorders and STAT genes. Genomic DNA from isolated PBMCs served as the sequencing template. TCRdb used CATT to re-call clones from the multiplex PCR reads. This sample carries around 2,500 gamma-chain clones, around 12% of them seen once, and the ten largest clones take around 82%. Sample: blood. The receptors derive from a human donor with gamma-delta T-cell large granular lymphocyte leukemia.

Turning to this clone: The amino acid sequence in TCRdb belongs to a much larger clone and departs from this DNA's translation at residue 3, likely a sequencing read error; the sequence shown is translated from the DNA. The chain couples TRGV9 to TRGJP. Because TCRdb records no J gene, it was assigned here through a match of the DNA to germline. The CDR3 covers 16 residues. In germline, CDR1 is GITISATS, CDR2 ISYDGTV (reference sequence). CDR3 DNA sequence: TGTGCCATGTGGGAGGTGGAAGAGTTGGGCAAAAAAATCAAGGTATTT. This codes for CAMWEVEELGKKIKVF.

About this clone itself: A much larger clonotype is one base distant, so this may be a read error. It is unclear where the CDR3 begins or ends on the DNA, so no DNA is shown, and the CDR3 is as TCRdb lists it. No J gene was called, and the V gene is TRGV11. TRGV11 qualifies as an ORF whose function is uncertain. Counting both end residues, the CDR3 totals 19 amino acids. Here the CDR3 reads CTTVPAGLGTPSNYYKKLF.

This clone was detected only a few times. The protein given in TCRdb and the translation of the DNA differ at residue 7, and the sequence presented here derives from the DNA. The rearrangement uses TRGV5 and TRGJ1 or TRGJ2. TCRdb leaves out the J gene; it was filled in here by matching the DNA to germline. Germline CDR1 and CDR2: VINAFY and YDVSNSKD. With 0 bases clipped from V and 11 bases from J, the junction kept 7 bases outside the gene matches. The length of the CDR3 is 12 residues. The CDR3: CATWDRNWEKLF. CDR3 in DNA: TGTGCCACCTGGGACAGGAATTGGGAGAAACTCTTT.

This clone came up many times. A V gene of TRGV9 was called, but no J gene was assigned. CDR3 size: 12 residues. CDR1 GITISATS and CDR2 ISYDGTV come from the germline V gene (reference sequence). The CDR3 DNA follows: TGTGCCTTGTGGGCCACCCCTTGCTGCGAACTCTTT. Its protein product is CALWATPCCELF.

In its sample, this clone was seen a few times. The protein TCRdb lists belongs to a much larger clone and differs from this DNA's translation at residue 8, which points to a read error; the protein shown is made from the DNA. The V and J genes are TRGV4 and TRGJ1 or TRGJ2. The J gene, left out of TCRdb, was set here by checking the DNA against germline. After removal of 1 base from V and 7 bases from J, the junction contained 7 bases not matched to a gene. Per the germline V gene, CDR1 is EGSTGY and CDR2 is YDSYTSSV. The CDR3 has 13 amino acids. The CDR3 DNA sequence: TGTGCCACCTGGGATGGACGGGACTATAAGAAACTCTTT. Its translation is CATWDGRDYKKLF.

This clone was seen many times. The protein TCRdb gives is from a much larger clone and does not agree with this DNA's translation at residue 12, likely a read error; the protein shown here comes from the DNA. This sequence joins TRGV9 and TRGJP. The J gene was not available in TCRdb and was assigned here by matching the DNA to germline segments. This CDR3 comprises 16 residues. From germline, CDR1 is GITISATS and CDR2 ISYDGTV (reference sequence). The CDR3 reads CALWEVEELGKEIKVF. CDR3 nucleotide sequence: TGTGCCTTGTGGGAGGTGGAAGAGTTGGGCAAAGAAATCAAGGTATTT.

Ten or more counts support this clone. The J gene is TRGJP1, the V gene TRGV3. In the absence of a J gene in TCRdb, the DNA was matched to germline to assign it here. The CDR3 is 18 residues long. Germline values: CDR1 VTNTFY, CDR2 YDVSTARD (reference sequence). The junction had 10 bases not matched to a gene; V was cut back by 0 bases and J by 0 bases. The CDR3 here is CATWDRLRTYTTGWFKIF. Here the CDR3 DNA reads TGTGCCACCTGGGACAGGCTCCGGACTTATACCACTGGTTGGTTCAAGATATTT.

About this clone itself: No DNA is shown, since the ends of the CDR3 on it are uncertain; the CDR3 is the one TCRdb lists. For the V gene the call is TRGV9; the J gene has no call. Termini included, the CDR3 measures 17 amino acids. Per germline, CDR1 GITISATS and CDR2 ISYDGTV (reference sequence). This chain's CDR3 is CALWEPVGNSLAVEQHF.

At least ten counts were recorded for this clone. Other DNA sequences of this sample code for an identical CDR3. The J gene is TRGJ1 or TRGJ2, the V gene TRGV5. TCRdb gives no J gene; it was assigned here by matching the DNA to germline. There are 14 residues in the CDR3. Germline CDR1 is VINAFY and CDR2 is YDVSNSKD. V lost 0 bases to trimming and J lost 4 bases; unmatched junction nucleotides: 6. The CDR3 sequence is CATWDRRGYYKKLF. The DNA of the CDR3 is TGTGCCACCTGGGACAGGCGCGGGTATTATAAGAAACTCTTT.

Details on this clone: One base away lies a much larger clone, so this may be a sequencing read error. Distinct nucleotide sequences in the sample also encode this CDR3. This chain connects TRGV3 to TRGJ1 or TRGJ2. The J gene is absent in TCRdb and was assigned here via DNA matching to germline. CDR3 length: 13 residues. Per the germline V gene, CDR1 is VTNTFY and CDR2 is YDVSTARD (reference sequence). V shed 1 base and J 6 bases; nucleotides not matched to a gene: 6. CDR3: CATWDSHGYKKLF. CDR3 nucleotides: TGTGCCACCTGGGACAGCCATGGTTATAAGAAACTCTTT.

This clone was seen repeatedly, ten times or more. The CDR3 DNA reads as TGTGCCACCTGGGATAGCCATAAGAAACTCTTT. Translating gives CATWDSHKKLF. The chain employs TRGV8 and TRGJ1 or TRGJ2. The J gene, missing from TCRdb, was assigned here through DNA to germline matching. J was trimmed by 8 bases and V by 1 base; bases with no gene match: 2. The CDR3 has 11 amino acids. Germline values: CDR1 VENAVY, CDR2 YDSYNSRV.

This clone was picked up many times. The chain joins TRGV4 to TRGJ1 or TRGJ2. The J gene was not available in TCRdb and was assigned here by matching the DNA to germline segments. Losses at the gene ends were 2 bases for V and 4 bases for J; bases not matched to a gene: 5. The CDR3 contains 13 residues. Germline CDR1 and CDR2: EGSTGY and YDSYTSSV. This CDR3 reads CATWDEDYYKKLF. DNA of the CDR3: TGTGCCACCTGGGATGAAGACTATTATAAGAAACTCTTT.

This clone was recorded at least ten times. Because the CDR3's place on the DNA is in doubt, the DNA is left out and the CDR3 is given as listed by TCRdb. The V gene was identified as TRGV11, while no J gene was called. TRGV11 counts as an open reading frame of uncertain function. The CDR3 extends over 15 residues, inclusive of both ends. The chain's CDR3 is CTTVPAGLGKGRKLF.

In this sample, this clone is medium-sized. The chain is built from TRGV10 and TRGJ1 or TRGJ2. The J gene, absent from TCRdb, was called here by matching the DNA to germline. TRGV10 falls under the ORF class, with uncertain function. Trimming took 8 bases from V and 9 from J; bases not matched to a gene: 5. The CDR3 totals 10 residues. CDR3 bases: TGTGCTGCGTGGGAGGCTAAGAAACTCTTT. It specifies CAAWEAKKLF.

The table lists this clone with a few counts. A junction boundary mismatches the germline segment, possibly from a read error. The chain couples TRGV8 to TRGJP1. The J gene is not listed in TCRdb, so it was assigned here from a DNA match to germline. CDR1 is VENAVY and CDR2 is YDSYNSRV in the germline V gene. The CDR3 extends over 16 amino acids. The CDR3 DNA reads TGTGCCACCTGGGATAGACCGTATACCAATGGTTGGTTCAAGATATTT. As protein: CATWDRPYTNGWFKIF.

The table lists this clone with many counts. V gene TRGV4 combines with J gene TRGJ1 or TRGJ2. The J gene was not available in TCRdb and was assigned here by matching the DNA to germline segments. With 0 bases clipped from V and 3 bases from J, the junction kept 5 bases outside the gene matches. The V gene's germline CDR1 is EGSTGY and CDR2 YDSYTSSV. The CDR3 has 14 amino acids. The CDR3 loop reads CATWDGRPYYKKLF. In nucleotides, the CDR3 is TGTGCCACCTGGGATGGGAGACCTTATTATAAGAAACTCTTT.

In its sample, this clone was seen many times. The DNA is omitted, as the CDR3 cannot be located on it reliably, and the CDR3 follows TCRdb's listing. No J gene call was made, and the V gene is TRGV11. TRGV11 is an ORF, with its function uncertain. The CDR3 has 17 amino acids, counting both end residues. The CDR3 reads CTTVPAGLGPLYYKKLF.

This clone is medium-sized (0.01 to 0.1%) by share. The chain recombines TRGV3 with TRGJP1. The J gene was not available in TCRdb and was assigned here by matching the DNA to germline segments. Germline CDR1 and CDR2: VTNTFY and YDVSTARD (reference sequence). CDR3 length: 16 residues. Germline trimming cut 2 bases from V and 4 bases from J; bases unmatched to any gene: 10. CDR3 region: CATWDKEEGTGWFKIF. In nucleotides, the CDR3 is TGTGCCACCTGGGACAAGGAGGAGGGCACTGGTTGGTTCAAGATATTT.

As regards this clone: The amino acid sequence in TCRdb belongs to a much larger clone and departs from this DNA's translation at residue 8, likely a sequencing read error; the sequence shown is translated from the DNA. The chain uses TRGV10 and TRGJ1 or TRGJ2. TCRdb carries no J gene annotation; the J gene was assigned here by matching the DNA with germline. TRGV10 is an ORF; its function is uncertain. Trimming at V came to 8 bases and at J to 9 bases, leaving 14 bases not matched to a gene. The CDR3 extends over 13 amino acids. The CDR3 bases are TGTGCTGCGTGGGGCACGGCCCAAGTTAAGAAACTCTTT. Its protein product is CAAWGTAQVKKLF.

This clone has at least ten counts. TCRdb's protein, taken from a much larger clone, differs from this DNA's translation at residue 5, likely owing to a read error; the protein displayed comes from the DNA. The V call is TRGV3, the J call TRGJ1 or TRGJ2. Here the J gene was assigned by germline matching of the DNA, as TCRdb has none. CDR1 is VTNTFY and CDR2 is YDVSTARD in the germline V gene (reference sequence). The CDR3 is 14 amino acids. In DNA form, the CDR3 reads TGTGCCACCTGGGGCAGGCCGGATTATTATAAGAAACTCTTT. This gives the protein CATWGRPDYYKKLF.

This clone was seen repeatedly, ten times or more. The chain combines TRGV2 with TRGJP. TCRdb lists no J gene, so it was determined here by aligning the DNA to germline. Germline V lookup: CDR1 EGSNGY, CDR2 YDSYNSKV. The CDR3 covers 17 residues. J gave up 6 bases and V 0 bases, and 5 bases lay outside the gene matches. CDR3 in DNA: TGTGCCACCTGGGACGGGCCTGGAGAGTTGGGCAAAAAAATCAAGGTATTT. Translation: CATWDGPGELGKKIKVF.